This T cell receptor (beta chain) was documented in a study of T cell responses to AZD1222 COVID-19 vaccine. Clones were sequenced by immunoSEQ multiplex PCR, and TCRdb holds only the in-frame ones, with some missing. The sample holds roughly 100,000 clones, about four fifths seen once. General study results and limits: Donors were largely white British and mainly female; clonal diversity was possibly underestimated.

Comment on this clone: As yet, its antigen is unknown.

V was shortened by 4 bases and J by 3 bases, with 9 bases between the two germline ends. CDR3 length: 13 residues. The germline V gene has CDR1 LNHNV and CDR2 YYDKDF (reference sequence). This rearrangement joins TRBV15 to TRBJ1-1; D might be TRBD1 (6 bases). The starting material was peripheral blood, obtained on day 0 of AZD1222 vaccination. The clonotype originates from an adult in good health. The CDR3 loop is CATSKNRDTEAFF. DNA of the CDR3: TGTGCCACCAGCAAAAACAGGGACACTGAAGCTTTCTTT.